This T cell receptor beta chain is drawn from a study of blood T cells in healthy people across ages. A second PCR, run for 7 to 11 cycles, used a sample-barcoded 5' primer plus a J-beta primer mix. TCRdb ran MiXCR on the 5' RACE reads and lists one entry per CDR3 protein. This table has roughly 800,000 distinct CDR3 sequences, 58% appearing once. The CDR3 extends over 15 amino acids. The V gene lost 0 bases and the J gene lost 1 base, with 10 bases spanning the gap. CDR1 MNHEY and CDR2 SVGEGT come from the germline V gene. The chain is built from TRBV6-2 or TRBV6-3 and TRBJ2-7; D is unclear. The sequence was collected from a man aged 30-40 years in good health. Material for sequencing was blood. The DNA of the CDR3 is TGTGCCAGCAGTTACTCGGCAGCGACTTCCTACGAGCAGTACTTC. It is translated as CASSYSAATSYEQYF.